A selection of T cell receptor beta chains follows, all from one sample in a study of technical replicates of blood from several donors. TCRdb's table, derived via immunoSEQ multiplex PCR, lists solely in-frame clones and lacks some. The data contain more than 65,000 clones, around 94% of them seen just once; the ten biggest clones take up 0.2% to 0.3%. The sequenced sample was T cells isolated from PBMCs. The receptors were gathered from a human donor in good health. CDR3s include the opening cysteine and the closing phenylalanine or tryptophan. A D gene is named only where the DNA matches it firmly. The size field is filled for only some rows; it gives once, few, many or a size class.

j_gene | abundance | d_gene | v_gene | CDR3nt | CDR3aa
TRBJ2-5 | - | - | TRBV7-9 | TGTGCCAGCAGCCAGCTCGGACTGCAAGAGACCCAGTACTTC | CASSQLGLQETQYF
TRBJ1-1 | - | - | TRBV11-2 | TGTGCCAGCAGCTTAGTGGCACCGAACACTGAAGCTTTCTTT | CASSLVAPNTEAFF
TRBJ2-5 | - | TRBD1 | TRBV6-5 | TGTGCCAGCAGTTACCGCAGGGACAGGGAGACCCAGTACTTC | CASSYRRDRETQYF
TRBJ1-1 | - | TRBD1 | TRBV11-3 | TGTGCCAGCAGCTCGGACAGGGAGAACACTGAAGCTTTCTTT | CASSSDRENTEAFF
TRBJ2-5 | - | TRBD2 | TRBV27 | TGTGCCAGCAGTACACTAGCGGGAAAAGAGACCCAGTACTTC | CASSTLAGKETQYF
TRBJ2-7 | - | - | TRBV28 | TGTGCCAGCAGTCCCCCTGGGGGCATGGCGACCTACGAGCAGTACTTC | CASSPPGGMATYEQYF
TRBJ1-5 | - | - | TRBV16 | TGTGCCAGCAGCCAATCGTCGGCAGCGCTTCATAGCAATCAGCCCCAGCATTTT | CASSQSSAALHSNQPQHF
TRBJ1-2 | - | - | TRBV15 | TGTGCCACCAGCAGAGCCCTAACCGGGGAGGGTATCTATTCGTATGGCTACACCTTC | CATSRALTGEGIYSYGYTF
TRBJ2-7 | - | - | TRBV5-1 | TGCGCCAGCAGCGGGGGGTACGAGCAGTACTTC | CASSGGYEQYF
TRBJ2-3 | - | TRBD2 | TRBV5-1 | TGCGCCAGCAGCTTGGCCGCGGGAGGGGTGGCAGATACGCAGTATTTT | CASSLAAGGVADTQYF
TRBJ1-4 | - | - | TRBV5-1 | TGCGCCAGCAGCCCCTCTATCCGTTCAACTAATGAAAAACTGTTTTTT | CASSPSIRSTNEKLFF
TRBJ2-7 | - | TRBD2 | TRBV4-2 | TGTGCCAGCAGCCAAGAGGCTAGCGGGAGTTCCTTATACGAGCAGTACTTC | CASSQEASGSSLYEQYF
TRBJ2-1 | - | TRBD2 | TRBV9 | TGTGCCAGCAGCCCCGACCTCTTTGCGGGAGGGCCGTGGGAGCAGTTCTTC | CASSPDLFAGGPWEQFF
TRBJ1-1 | once | TRBD1 | TRBV7-2 | TGTGCCAGCAGCAGGGACAGGGAAACACTGATAGGAGCTTTCTTT | CASSRDRETLIGAFF
TRBJ1-2 | - | - | TRBV9 | TGTGCCAGCAGCTCTCAGGGTAGACTTAACTATGGCTACACCTTC | CASSSQGRLNYGYTF
TRBJ1-2 | - | - | TRBV12-5 | TGTGCTAGTGGTTTGGTTCCCCCAGGAGGCTACACCTTC | CASGLVPPGGYTF
TRBJ2-3 | - | TRBD2 | TRBV27 | TGTGCCAGCCGACTAGCGGCGACAGATACGCAGTATTTT | CASRLAATDTQYF
TRBJ2-1 | - | - | TRBV5-1 | TGCGCCAGCAGCCTCGGTGGCGGTTCCTACAATGAGCAGTTCTTC | CASSLGGGSYNEQFF
TRBJ2-4 | - | TRBD2 | TRBV9 | TGTGCCAGCAGCCCATTAGCGGGGGGGCCCAAAAACATTCAGTACTTC | CASSPLAGGPKNIQYF
TRBJ2-3 | - | - | TRBV5-8 | TGTGCCAGCAGCTTGTTAGCGCATACTAGCACAGATACGCAGTATTTT | CASSLLAHTSTDTQYF
TRBJ2-5 | once | TRBD2 | TRBV2 | TGTGCCAGCAGGACTAGCGGGGGGGCACGGGAGACCCAGTACTTC | CASRTSGGARETQYF
TRBJ2-7 | - | TRBD1 | TRBV5-4 | TGTGCCAGCAGCCCGGAAGGACAGGGGGGCGAGCAGTACTTC | CASSPEGQGGEQYF
TRBJ2-4 | once | - | TRBV11-2 | TGTGCCAGCAGCCCCCTGAGAGCGGCCAAAAACATTCAGTACTTC | CASSPLRAAKNIQYF
TRBJ2-7 | - | TRBD1 | TRBV11-1 | TGTGCCAGCAGCCGGACAGGGACACTTTACGAGCAGTACTTC | CASSRTGTLYEQYF
TRBJ1-1 | few | - | TRBV7-9 | TGTGCCAGCAGCTTAGTAAGTGCAGGTGAAGCTTTCTTT | CASSLVSAGEAFF
TRBJ1-3 | - | - | TRBV4-2 | TGTGCCAGCAGCCAAGCGTACTTCTCTGGAAACACCATATATTTT | CASSQAYFSGNTIYF
TRBJ1-3 | - | - | TRBV5-6 | TGTGCCAGCAGTTTAACAGGGACATACACCATATATTTT | CASSLTGTYTIYF
TRBJ2-7 | - | - | TRBV7-9 | TGTGCCAGCAGCTTAAGAGAATCCTACGAGCAGTACTTC | CASSLRESYEQYF
TRBJ2-6 | - | TRBD1 | TRBV2 | TGTGCCAGCAGTCAGGGGGCAGCGGCCAACGTCCTGACTTTC | CASSQGAAANVLTF
TRBJ2-3 | - | - | TRBV6-1 | TGTGCCAGCAGCACCACTAGCTTTGCAGATACGCAGTATTTT | CASSTTSFADTQYF
TRBJ1-2 | - | - | TRBV28 | TGTGCCAGCATTGGGGTAGGGGAGGATGGCTACACCTTC | CASIGVGEDGYTF
TRBJ2-7 | - | TRBD1 | TRBV2 | TGTGCCAGCAGGAGGGACAGTGTGTCCTACGAGCAGTACTTC | CASRRDSVSYEQYF
TRBJ1-2 | - | - | TRBV14 | TGTGCCAGCAGCCAATTCGCCCCCTCAAGGGGATCTGGCTACACCTTC | CASSQFAPSRGSGYTF
TRBJ2-7 | - | - | TRBV5-6 | TGTGCCAGCAGCACCGACCTAGCCTTGAGGGAGCAGTACTTC | CASSTDLALREQYF
TRBJ1-1 | - | TRBD1 | TRBV9 | TGTGCCAGCAGCCCACTTTGGACAGGGGGGACTGAAGCTTTCTTT | CASSPLWTGGTEAFF
TRBJ2-2 | - | TRBD2 | TRBV27 | TGTGCCAGCAGGGCCTATGGGGGCCTAGCGGGAGTTACCGGGGAGCTGTTTTTT | CASRAYGGLAGVTGELFF
TRBJ2-3 | once | TRBD1 | TRBV2 | TGTGCCAGCAGTGAGCAGGGGGTCACAGATACGCAGTATTTT | CASSEQGVTDTQYF
TRBJ2-7 | once | - | TRBV7-9 | TGTGCCAGCAGCTCGTCAAGGCGGGTCTACGAGCAGTACTTC | CASSSSRRVYEQYF
TRBJ2-3 | - | TRBD2 | TRBV28 | TGTGCCAGCAGTTTAATTCCAGCGGGAGGTGATACGCAGTATTTT | CASSLIPAGGDTQYF
TRBJ2-5 | few | - | TRBV7-9 | TGTGCCAGCAGCGCCTACCGGGACTGGGGGGAGACCCAGTACTTC | CASSAYRDWGETQYF
TRBJ1-3 | - | TRBD1 | TRBV19 | TGTGCCAGTAGTATGGGACAGGGGGCAAACGGAAACACCATATATTTT | CASSMGQGANGNTIYF
TRBJ2-7 | - | TRBD1 | TRBV27 | TGTGCCAGCAGTGTGACAGGGGAAATCTACGAGCAGTACTTC | CASSVTGEIYEQYF
TRBJ2-1 | - | - | TRBV7-8 | TGTGCCAGCAGACGCGACCGACCGGGCTACAATGAGCAGTTCTTC | CASRRDRPGYNEQFF
TRBJ1-2 | once | - | TRBV6-1 | TGTGCCAGCAGTATTTGGCAGGGGAGTGTCTCTGGCTACACCTTC | CASSIWQGSVSGYTF
TRBJ2-2 | - | - | TRBV28 | TGTGCCAGCATCAGGACAGCGAACACCGGGGAGCTGTTTTTT | CASIRTANTGELFF
TRBJ2-1 | - | - | TRBV10-2 | TGCGCCAGCAGTGGAAGCACGCCCTCCTACAATGAGCAGTTCTTC | CASSGSTPSYNEQFF
TRBJ1-1 | - | - | TRBV11-2 | TGTGCCAGCAGCTTAGATACTGGGGGGTGGAGTGAAGCTTTCTTT | CASSLDTGGWSEAFF
TRBJ1-2 | - | - | TRBV19 | TGTGCCAGTAGTCGTAAAGAGGGTGTCTCTGGCTACACCTTC | CASSRKEGVSGYTF
TRBJ1-4 | - | TRBD1 | TRBV27 | TGTGCCAGCAACAAACAGGGGGGAATAGAAAAACTGTTTTTT | CASNKQGGIEKLFF
TRBJ1-6 | - | - | TRBV27 | TGTGCCAGCAGTCCATATGCCGGGAGGAATAATTCACCCCTCCACTTT | CASSPYAGRNNSPLHF
TRBJ1-2 | - | TRBD1 | TRBV18 | TGTGCCAGCTCACCGACAGGGACGATTAACTATGGCTACACCTTC | CASSPTGTINYGYTF
TRBJ2-1 | - | TRBD1 | TRBV6-5 | TGTGCCAGCAGTTACTCCGGTCCCGGGACAGGGGCTGAGCAGTTCTTC | CASSYSGPGTGAEQFF
TRBJ1-4 | - | - | TRBV11-1 | TGTGCCAGCAGCCCGCGGACTAATGAAAAACTGTTTTTT | CASSPRTNEKLFF
TRBJ2-7 | - | - | TRBV19 | TGTGCCAGTAGCCCAGGTCGACGCGGGGCAGTCTACGAGCAGTACTTC | CASSPGRRGAVYEQYF
TRBJ1-5 | - | - | TRBV28 | TGTGCCAGCAGTTTATACGACAGGAGCAATCAGCCCCAGCATTTT | CASSLYDRSNQPQHF
TRBJ2-7 | - | - | TRBV18 | TGTGCCAGCTCACCACCCAGGACCTACGAGCAGTACTTC | CASSPPRTYEQYF
TRBJ1-2 | - | TRBD1 | TRBV9 | TGTGCCAGCAGCTTACAGGGGAACTATGGCTACACCTTC | CASSLQGNYGYTF
TRBJ2-1 | - | TRBD2 | TRBV7-9 | TGTGCCAGCAGGGATCCGGGACTAGCGGGTTCGAGCTCCTACAATGAGCAGTTCTTC | CASRDPGLAGSSSYNEQFF